The sequence of this T cell receptor (beta chain) was determined in a study of blood T cell repertoires in COVID-19 (dated by TCRdb to 2020 to 2021). General notes on the study: Collaborator samples came from the United States, Italy and Spain and covered acute and convalescent phases of COVID-19. Where available, HLA class I and class II types were obtained from metadata supplied by the sample provider rather than from assay-based typing. The samples were drawn from two sources: the first 160 participants of the ongoing ImmuneRACE study, and approximately 1,300 subjects contributed by 6 global collaborators. The repertoires were released in a freely available public database meant as a resource for research on the immune response to SARS-CoV-2. The dataset comprised deeply sampled blood TCRbeta repertoires from subjects exposed to, actively infected with, or recovered from COVID-19. A de-identified subject ID, COVID-19 status, age in years and sex were almost always included in the sample metadata. The prospective study material was composed of cDNA or gDNA derived from T cells, B-cell-depleted T cells, or PBMCs. Broad study findings and their caveats: How much clinical and demographic metadata was included differed by source and by participant, and the metadata was provided uncurated.

The CDR3 covers 16 residues, taking in both the cysteine and the phenylalanine. Left in the record is the CDR3 DNA by itself, 48 bases read in frame from the first base. Trimming costs V 2 bases and J 5 bases, and their ends lie 13 bases apart. As encoded in the germline V gene (reference sequence), CDR1 is LGHDT while CDR2 is YNNKEL. Each collaborating institution followed its own protocols to collect whole blood in K2EDTA tubes. Collaborator samples were shipped for TCRbeta analysis as frozen whole blood, isolated PBMCs, or DNA extracted from either sample type. On this clone: Its antigen is currently not known. Base qualities are not recorded, but no much larger clone differs from it by a single base.

The immunoSEQ Assay, a bias-controlled multiplex PCR, was used to amplify TCRbeta CDR3 regions from genomic DNA. The authors' pipeline ran thus. Within the assay, amplification of reference gene primers was used to estimate how many nucleated cells each sample contained. Sequence reads were collapsed and filtered to measure the absolute abundance of every unique TCRbeta CDR3 rearrangement. Productive Simpson clonality was computed per sample as the square root of Simpson's diversity index over productive rearrangements. What TCRdb holds here is the immuneACCESS table cut down to in-frame rearrangements. Part of the clones is not present; checked against another copy, under half of the missing clones reflect an unresolved V gene, and the others are unexplained. V and J calls and clone size follow that table, whereas D and trimming were derived from the DNA. The sample table holds about 64,000 clones, of which over 75% were seen once. The top ten hold approximately 3% of the sample.

Sequencing input: peripheral blood. The TCR was taken from a man aged 50-59 years with active COVID-19. The V gene is TRBV3-1 (or the pseudogene TRBV3-2) and the J gene is TRBJ1-6; a tentative D call is TRBD1 (5 bases match). The DNA is as follows: TGTGCCAGCAGCCAATCAGGGCAATGGGATAATTCACCCCTCCACTTT. Its protein reads: CASSQSGQWDNSPLHF.